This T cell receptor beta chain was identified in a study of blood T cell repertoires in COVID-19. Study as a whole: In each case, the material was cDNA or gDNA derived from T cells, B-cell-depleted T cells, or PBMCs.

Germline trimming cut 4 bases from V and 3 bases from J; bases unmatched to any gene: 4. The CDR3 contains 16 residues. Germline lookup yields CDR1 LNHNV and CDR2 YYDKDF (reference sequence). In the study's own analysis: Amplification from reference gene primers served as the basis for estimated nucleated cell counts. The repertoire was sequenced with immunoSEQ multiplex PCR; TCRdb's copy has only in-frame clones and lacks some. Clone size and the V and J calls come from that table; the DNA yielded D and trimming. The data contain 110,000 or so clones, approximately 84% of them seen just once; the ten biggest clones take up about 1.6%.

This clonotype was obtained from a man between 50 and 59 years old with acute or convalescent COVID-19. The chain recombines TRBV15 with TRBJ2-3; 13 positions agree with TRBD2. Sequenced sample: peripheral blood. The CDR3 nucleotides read TGTGCCACCAGCACCAGACTAGCGGGGGGAACAGATACGCAGTATTTT. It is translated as CATSTRLAGGTDTQYF.